These 2 T cell receptor beta chains came from one sample sequenced in a study of T cell repertoires in cytomegalovirus infection. The antigens of these receptors remain unknown. Via MiXCR, TCRdb re-called the reads, giving one row per CDR3 protein. The sample contains around 800,000 distinct CDR3 sequences, less than 35% of which appear only once. Material: cultured CD8+ T cells from PBMCs, obtained from culture after CMV antigen stimulation. Every receptor here comes from a human donor in good health (CMV status not recorded). Some clones in this sample may be carry-over from other donors' samples.

This clonotype was observed once. The rearrangement joins TRBV7-9 to TRBJ1-1, with D unresolved. In germline, CDR1 is SEHNR, CDR2 FQNEAQ (reference sequence). The CDR3 is made up of 14 amino acids. Trimming took off 4 bases at V and 2 bases at J, with 11 bases between the two ends. The DNA of the CDR3 is TGTGCCAGCAGCTATACCTCAGGCAACACTGAAGCTTTCTTT. The encoded protein is CASSYTSGNTEAFF.

The chain couples TRBV2 to TRBJ2-7; TRBD2 agrees at 12 bases. Germline-derived CDR1 and CDR2 are SNHLY and FYNNEI. There are 18 residues in the CDR3. V was clipped by 6 bases and J by 5 bases; unmatched bases: 17. The CDR3 nucleotides are TGTGCCAGCAGAGTACTAGCGGGGGGCCGATTTGGGATGGACGAGCAGTACGTC. Protein: CASRVLAGGRFGMDEQYV.